The source of this TCR beta chain is a study of cytomegalovirus exposure and HLA in healthy donors (dated 2017 in TCRdb). At the level of the whole study: An earlier analysis of approximately 640 of the donors reported roughly 270 Gb of sequence data and 100 million to 130 million unique TCR beta sequences from 150 million to 200 million T cells. The study combined high-throughput TCR immunosequencing, statistical association of individual TCRs with disease status, and machine learning to predict cytomegalovirus infection status. Besides the first cohort of under 700 subjects, a separate validation cohort made up of 120 different subjects was used. Donor age, sex, ethnicity and CMV serostatus were compiled alongside the repertoire data. The aim of the study was to test whether cataloging public T cell receptors could identify signatures of past pathogen exposure. Class I and class II HLA loci were covered by the typing at four-digit resolution. Of the 350 to 400 genotyped donors, 65% to 90% fell in the genetic ancestry cluster associated with self-reported Caucasian donors. The study profiled the T cell repertoires of hundreds of subjects by immunosequencing and related them to cytomegalovirus serostatus. An earlier analysis of about 600 of the donors used high-throughput TCR beta sequencing to judge whether each TCR beta V gene segment behaved as functional or pseudogenic. Every discovery cohort repertoire had been produced on one sequencing platform. Roughly 300 gigabases of sequencing data and around 88 million unique TCR sequences made up an early release that covered approximately 700 HLA-typed donors. Across under 500 genotyped donors of the cohort, an average of approximately 200,000 unique TCR beta nucleotide sequences per donor were sequenced, and approximately 17% of those sequences were non-productive. A later genetic analysis used genome-wide SNP genotypes for about 60% of the roughly 700 donors, treating that subset as a discovery cohort. Rather than drawing on any new phenotypic data, the later analysis identified candidate immune exposures from TCR beta sequences and the way those sequences occurred across donors. A few DR-DQ haplotypes were handled as single units for association and clustering because linkage in the cohort was strong. A later analysis re-analyzed previously published TCR beta repertoires from about 730 donors and added high-resolution HLA genotyping to study TCR occurrence patterns. Typing coverage varied by locus: about 620-630 donors for A, B, C, DRB1 and DQB1; 500 to 550 for DQA1; some 610 for DPA1; around 490 for DPB1. The study at large found these results: Because HLA typing was missing for some donors at each locus, association tests included only the typed subset. For the cohort, immune exposure information was limited to CMV serostatus. Most TCR sequences were observed very rarely across donors, whereas some public TCRs were present in many individuals. According to a later genetic analysis, donors in an Asian-associated ancestry cluster had fewer N-insertions in productive TCRs than the approximately 700-donor mean. In this cohort, only TCR beta chains were sequenced, and detectable features were limited by the absence of alpha or paired-chain data. In a later analysis, some 18,000 TCR beta sequences were associated with specific HLA alleles at a false discovery rate of 0.05. Some 15 rarely observed V segments, including chromosome 9 orphons, were excluded from the earlier analysis of several hundred of the donors because counts were too low. In a later analysis, most CMV-associated TCR beta chains were found to appear HLA-restricted, with HLA associations seemingly driven largely by CMV exposure. In an earlier analysis of approximately 590 of the donors, most TCR beta V segments were observed in productive rearrangements about 87% or about 30% of the time, broadly matching IMGT annotations. When HLA alleles, especially DR and DQ, strongly co-occurred, TCR associations were difficult to assign to individual alleles. According to a later analysis, TCR association rates differed among HLA loci, with DRB1 alleles showing the most associated TCRs and HLA-C alleles showing the fewest. A later analysis found that HLA-associated TCR beta chains were more clonally expanded and had lower generation probabilities than equally common non-associated chains. A later analysis reported that several top co-occurrence clusters appeared linked to parvovirus B19, influenza, CMV and Epstein-Barr virus. A few of the identified cytomegalovirus-associated TCR beta chains were confirmed in vitro to be specific for cytomegalovirus antigens. Presence/absence analyses assumed roughly uniform sequencing depth across donors, an assumption that may not hold. The classifier was reported to diagnose cytomegalovirus status with high specificity and sensitivity in both the original cohort and the validation cohort. Linkage disequilibrium might explain the correlated functional status among segregating V segments, but an unknown experimental factor could not be excluded. Because the 87-base-pair reads could not distinguish some IMGT-functional V segments, including TRBV6-2 and TRBV6-3, those segments were excluded. A cluster of highly shared sequence variants was judged likely to represent a technical artifact of the sequencing pipeline. A further reported finding was that TCR beta sequences accurately predicted the HLA-A and HLA-B alleles for most subjects in the first cohort. In a later genetic analysis, a missense DCLRE1C variant was associated with V-gene and J-gene trimming of TCR beta chains, and the association was replicated in an independent cohort. A total of fewer than 200 TCR beta chains were listed by the study as associated with cytomegalovirus. It was suggested by the authors that the approach could potentially be generalized to other disease states and immunological phenotypes.

The cohort comprised several hundred healthy bone marrow donors. Cohort members were all nominally healthy when sampled, although unrecorded immune exposures were likely present. The donor was CMV seropositive and was included in the group of 250 to 300 seropositive cohort members. Every donor gave a peripheral blood sample, and the peripheral blood mononuclear cells from that sample were used for TCR beta sequencing. The Qiagen DNeasy Blood Extraction Kit was used to extract genomic DNA from the blood cell samples. The library was made by the immunoSEQ multiplex PCR assay. The multiplex PCR relied on a mix of 60 forward primers for TCR Vbeta segments and 13 reverse primers for TCR Jbeta segments. A multiplex PCR assay on genomic DNA amplified the CDR3 region of rearranged TCR beta genes. The Illumina HiSeq System was used to sequence the amplified TCR beta libraries as 87-base-pair reads. On the study's bioinformatics: In a later analysis, 80 million or so unique TCR beta chains were counted across the roughly 610 repertoires, and approximately 11 million of these chains were shared by at least two donors. Raw reads were error-corrected and collapsed into unique sequences with a nearest-neighbor algorithm that merged closely related sequences to remove PCR and sequencing errors. CDR3 sequences were aligned to IMGT reference sequences to assign V, D and J gene segments. Each retained sequence needed at least a six-nucleotide match to both a V gene segment and a J gene segment. A rearrangement counted as productive if the CDR3 had no stop codons and remained in frame with V and J, and every other rearrangement counted as non-productive. CDR3 was defined according to IMGT convention as the region running from the second conserved V-encoded cysteine to the conserved J-encoded phenylalanine. The earlier analysis of a few hundred of the donors excluded sequences that lacked an unambiguous match to a single V gene segment. In an earlier analysis of several hundred of the donors, a V segment was called functional when productive rearrangements were above 56.7%, and segregating when the standard deviation between donors exceeded 5%. A statistical classification framework was developed to diagnose cytomegalovirus status using the catalog of TCR beta chain sequences. In a later analysis, TCR nucleotide sequences were compared against IMGT/GENE-DB human TR gene sequences so that V and J genes could be assigned. A later analysis assigned CDR3 sequences and most-parsimonious VDJ recombination scenarios with the TCRdist pipeline. In a later analysis, each TCR beta chain was defined by its CDR3 amino acid sequence together with its V-gene family, and reads without a unique V-gene family were excluded. In a later analysis, nearly 600 highly shared, low-generation-probability nucleotide sequences were removed to address suspected cross-contamination and a sequencing artifact. In a later analysis, a clonal expansion index was calculated for each public chain from normalized within-repertoire ranks of inferred template counts. Generation probabilities in a later analysis came from a VDJ recombination model fitted to out-of-frame rearrangements, and those results were checked against IGoR. A later analysis scored TCR-TCR, TCR-HLA and TCR-CMV co-occurrence with hypergeometric tests, applying a repertoire-size bias correction to TCR pairs. A later analysis estimated false discovery rates by permuting HLA or CMV assignments 20 times. In a later analysis, co-occurring TCRs were grouped with DBSCAN, and TCRdist sequence similarity was added when clustering was performed within HLA-allele-positive subsets. Co-occurrence clustering excluded repertoires with fewer than 30,000 or more than 120,000 public chains, plus five with anomalous nucleotide sharing. This immuneACCESS table, as held by TCRdb, lists in-frame sequences with V and J called but not all clones. Of the missing ones, under half trace to an unresolved V gene in checked studies; the others have no known cause. V, J and clone size are those of that table, while D and trimming were read from the DNA. The sample includes roughly 120,000 clones, with around two thirds observed a single time. The ten largest clones capture around 4.8% of the sample.

With regard to this clone: Its antigen target is currently unknown. No base qualities exist here, and no much larger clone lies one base off it.

The cysteine opens and the phenylalanine closes a CDR3 of 15 amino acids. The entry retains the CDR3 DNA only, 45 bases that are in frame from base 1. The germline V gene supplies CDR1 SGHTA and CDR2 FQGTGA. V is clipped by 5 bases and J by 2 bases, and the sequence between their germline boundaries is 15 bases long. Sequenced material: PBMCs. Recombination joined TRBV7-3 with TRBJ1-1, with no confident D gene call. The TCR comes from a man aged 55 to 69 in good health and CMV-seropositive. The bases are TGTGCCAGCAGCCTTTATTCGATGGCAAACACTGAAGCTTTCTTT. Its product reads: CASSLYSMANTEAFF. Where the CDR3 stops, the reference TRBV7-3 and TRBJ1-1 genes take over; the full variable domain is GAGVSQTPSNKVTEKGKYVELRCDPISGHTALYWYRQSLGQGPEFLIYFQGTGAADDSGLPNDRFFAVRPEGSVSTLKIQRTERGDSAVYLCASSLYSMANTEAFFGQGTRLTVV.